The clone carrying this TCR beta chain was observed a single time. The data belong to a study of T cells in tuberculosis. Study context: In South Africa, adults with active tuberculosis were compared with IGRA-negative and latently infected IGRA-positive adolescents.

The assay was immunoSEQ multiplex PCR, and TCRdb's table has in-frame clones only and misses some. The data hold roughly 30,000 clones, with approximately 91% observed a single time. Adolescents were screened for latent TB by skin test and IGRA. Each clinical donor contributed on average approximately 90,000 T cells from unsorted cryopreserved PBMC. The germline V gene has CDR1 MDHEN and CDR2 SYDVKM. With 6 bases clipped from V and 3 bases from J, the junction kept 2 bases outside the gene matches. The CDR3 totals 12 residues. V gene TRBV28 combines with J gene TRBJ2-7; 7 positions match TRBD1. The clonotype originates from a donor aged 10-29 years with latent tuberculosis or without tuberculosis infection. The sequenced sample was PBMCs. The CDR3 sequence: CASRQGSYEQYF. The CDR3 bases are TGTGCCAGCAGACAGGGGAGCTACGAGCAGTACTTC. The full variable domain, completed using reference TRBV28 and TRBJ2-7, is DVKVTQSSRYLVKRTGEKVFLECVQDMDHENMFWYRQDPGLGLRLIYFSYDVKMKEKGDIPEGYSVSREKKERFSLILESASTNQTSMYLCASRQGSYEQYFGPGTRLTVT.